These 17 T cell receptor beta chains were all obtained from the same sample, sequenced in a study of CD8 T cells in ankylosing spondylitis. Using its own MiXCR run on the 5' RACE reads, TCRdb lists one record per CDR3 protein. The repertoire has around 340,000 distinct CDR3 sequences, around 20% of them found once; the top ten carry around 13%. The sequenced sample consisted of blood, either unsorted or a sorted T cell fraction (not recorded which). All receptors derive from a male donor with ankylosing spondylitis or in good health (not recorded which).

There are a few counts of this clonotype. The chain is built from TRBV19 and TRBJ2-1; TRBD2 matches at 10 bases. The germline gives CDR1 LNHDA, CDR2 SQIVND (reference sequence). V gave up 3 bases and J gave up 7 bases; unmatched junction bases: 9. The CDR3 loop spans 16 amino acids. In DNA, the CDR3 is TGTGCCAGTAGTATGGCTAGCGGGGGCGTAAAAAATGAGCAGTTCTTC. Protein sequence: CASSMASGGVKNEQFF.

This clonotype showed up just a few times. The gene calls are TRBV7-9 and TRBJ2-3; D is uncertain. V was trimmed by 5 bases and J by 5 bases, leaving 14 bases between them. Germline-derived CDR1 and CDR2 are SEHNR and FQNEAQ (reference sequence). The CDR3 length is 14 residues. The CDR3 sequence: CASSNPVGVDTQYF. Written as DNA, the CDR3 is TGTGCCAGCAGCAATCCCGTGGGCGTAGATACGCAGTATTTT.

The gene calls are TRBV5-5 and TRBJ2-7; D possibly uses TRBD1 or TRBD2 (6 bases each). Per germline, CDR1 SGHKS and CDR2 YYEKEE (reference sequence). This CDR3 region has 15 residues. The V gene lost 0 bases and the J gene lost 2 bases, with 12 bases spanning the gap. CDR3 nucleotides: TGTGCCAGCAGCTTGGCGGGGGCCCCCACCTACGAGCAGTACTTC. This codes for CASSLAGAPTYEQYF.

The chain uses TRBV6-5 and TRBJ2-3, with TRBD2 matching over 11 bases. This CDR3 has 16 residues. Germline trimming cut 4 bases from V and 3 bases from J; bases unmatched to any gene: 6. Germline V gene data show CDR1 as MNHEY and CDR2 as SVGAGI. DNA of the CDR3: TGTGCCAGCAGTTGGAATAGCGGGGGGGGTACAGATACGCAGTATTTT. This sequence encodes CASSWNSGGGTDTQYF.

V usage is TRBV28 and J usage is TRBJ2-7, with D perhaps matching TRBD2 (6 bases). The germline gives CDR1 MDHEN, CDR2 SYDVKM. Trimming cost V 2 bases and J 4 bases, with 12 bases left between them. This CDR3 has 14 amino acids. The CDR3 here is CASSLPGEGYEQYF. For the CDR3, the DNA is TGTGCCAGCAGTTTACCGGGGGAAGGGTACGAGCAGTACTTC.

The chain employs TRBV20-1 and TRBJ2-7, with D maybe TRBD2 (6 bases). This CDR3 contains 15 residues. Germline CDR1 reads DFQATT; CDR2 reads SNEGSKA (reference sequence). V was pared by 0 bases and J by 6 bases, with 18 bases between. This chain's CDR3 is CSARDIRGTLLEQYF. As DNA, the CDR3 is TGCAGTGCTAGAGATATACGGGGGACTCTCCTCGAGCAGTACTTC.

The chain combines TRBV6-1 with TRBJ2-3; no clear D gene. Between the trimmed V and J ends, which lost 5 bases and 7 bases, there was a span of 13 bases. Germline V gene lookup returns CDR1 MNHNS and CDR2 SASEGT. The CDR3 totals 13 residues. CDR3 DNA: TGTGCCAGCAGTACCCTTAGTGCAAATACGCAGTATTTT. Translated, it gives CASSTLSANTQYF.

This chain links TRBV11-2 with TRBJ2-3; 10 bases are shared with TRBD2. The germline CDR1 and CDR2 sequences are SGHAT and FQNNGV. V lost 5 bases, J lost 6 bases, and 11 bases stayed unmatched. CDR3 length: 16 amino acids. This chain's CDR3 is CASSRIAGGLLDTQYF. In nucleotides, the CDR3 is TGTGCCAGCAGCAGGATAGCGGGGGGACTTCTCGATACGCAGTATTTT.

V gene TRBV9 combines with J gene TRBJ2-5; TRBD1 matches 9 bases. Germline CDR1 and CDR2: SGDLS and YYNGEE. There are 16 residues in the CDR3. Trimming removed 4 bases from V and 0 bases from J; junction bases left unmatched: 7. The CDR3 nucleotides are TGTGCCAGCAGCCGTTTAGACAGGGGGTACCAAGAGACCCAGTACTTC. It codes for CASSRLDRGYQETQYF.

This clonotype turned up a few times. The V call is TRBV7-9, the J call TRBJ2-7, with 10 bases aligning to TRBD1. The CDR3 consists of 15 residues. The germline V gene encodes CDR1 SEHNR and CDR2 FQNEAQ (reference sequence). The junction had 6 bases not matched to a gene; V was cut back by 5 bases and J by 2 bases. CDR3 sequence reads: CASSAGQGITYEQYF. The DNA of the CDR3 is TGTGCCAGCAGCGCGGGACAGGGGATAACCTACGAGCAGTACTTC. The full variable domain, completed using reference TRBV7-9 and TRBJ2-7, is DTGVSQNPRHKITKRGQNVTFRCDPISEHNRLYWYRQTLGQGPEFLTYFQNEAQLEKSRLLSDRFSAERPKGSFSTLEIQRTEQGDSAMYLCASSAGQGITYEQYFGPGTRLTVT.

V gene TRBV10-3 combines with J gene TRBJ2-7; TRBD1 matches at 11 bases. The V and J ends lost 10 bases and 4 bases, in that order; junction bases with no gene match: 9. The CDR3 has 14 residues. Germline V lookup: CDR1 ENHRY, CDR2 SYGVKD. The CDR3 nucleotides are TGTGCCACCCGATTGGGGACAGGGGGTTACGAGCAGTACTTC. Encoded protein: CATRLGTGGYEQYF.

This clonotype was seen a handful of times. The chain combines TRBV29-1 with TRBJ2-7; 10 positions match TRBD2. CDR1 and CDR2 from the germline V gene are SQVTM and ANQGSEA. J lost 3 bases, V lost 4 bases, and 18 bases had no gene match. The length of the CDR3 is 18 residues. CDR3 nucleotide sequence: TGCAGCGTTGTTAAAGGAGGAAGCGGGGGGGCCAGACTCTACGAGCAGTACTTC. The encoded protein is CSVVKGGSGGARLYEQYF.

In this sample, this clonotype turned up a few times. CDR3 loop: CASAAGGPHNEQFF. The CDR3 nucleotides read TGTGCCAGCGCGGCGGGGGGGCCACACAATGAGCAGTTCTTC. V gene TRBV5-6 combines with J gene TRBJ2-1, with 9 bases identical to TRBD2. The CDR3 has 14 amino acids. CDR1 and CDR2 (germline): SGHDT, YYEEEE. V dropped 7 bases and J dropped 5; count of bases not matched to a gene: 7.

This clonotype showed up just a few times. The rearrangement joins TRBV12-3 or TRBV12-4 to TRBJ2-5; D is unresolved. CDR3 length: 11 residues. Trimming stripped 3 bases from V and 9 bases from J, with 8 bases between. In nucleotides, the CDR3 is TGTGCCAGCAGTTTCCTGACCGCCCAGTACTTC. Amino acid sequence: CASSFLTAQYF.

V is TRBV9 and J is TRBJ2-2; D not resolved. The CDR3 consists of 12 residues. The V end was cut by 7 bases, the J end by 0 bases, with 4 bases between. The germline V gene has CDR1 SGDLS and CDR2 YYNGEE. The CDR3 nucleotides read TGTGCCAGCTTATCGAACACCGGGGAGCTGTTTTTT. It specifies CASLSNTGELFF.

The chain has TRBV11-2 and TRBJ2-7, with 14 bases lining up with TRBD2. The germline V gene has CDR1 SGHAT and CDR2 FQNNGV. The CDR3 loop spans 16 amino acids. V dropped 5 bases and J dropped 2; count of bases not matched to a gene: 5. The CDR3 nucleotides are TGTGCCAGCAGCACGGGACTAGCGGGGGTTACCTACGAGCAGTACTTC. Translating gives CASSTGLAGVTYEQYF.

The rearrangement joins TRBV12-3 or TRBV12-4 to TRBJ2-1; maybe TRBD1 (5 bases). The CDR3 runs to 13 residues. V lost 1 base, J lost 9 bases, and 10 bases lay in between. The DNA for the CDR3 is TGTGCCAGCAGTTTAGGGGGAAGGGGTGAGCAGTTCTTC. As protein: CASSLGGRGEQFF.